A single T cell receptor beta chain is shown here with its context. Its target is not known. The record originates from a study of CD8 T cells in ankylosing spondylitis. Study-wide results and limits: Significant enrichment of disease-linked clones was reportedly seen in matched ankylosing spondylitis synovial fluid. In ankylosing spondylitis blood, a motif of roughly eight highly homologous TCR beta variants appeared characteristic.

Using its own MiXCR run on the 5' RACE reads, TCRdb lists one record per CDR3 protein. Of about 440,000 distinct CDR3 sequences in the sample, about 15% were seen once. J was trimmed by 6 bases and V by 5 bases; bases with no gene match: 4. CDR3 length: 13 residues. The sequence came from a male donor with ankylosing spondylitis. Sample: blood, either unsorted or a sorted T cell fraction (not recorded which). The gene calls are TRBV12-3 or TRBV12-4 and TRBJ2-4; 7 nucleotides match TRBD1. The CDR3 loop is CASSIGGPNIQYF. Written as DNA, the CDR3 is TGTGCCAGCAGTATAGGGGGCCCAAACATTCAGTACTTC.